The source of this T cell receptor (beta chain) is a study of shared clonotypes between healthy human individuals. Assay used: immunoSEQ multiplex PCR; TCRdb lists only in-frame clones, some missing. The repertoire holds about half a million clones, more than 65% seen once, with roughly an eighth in the top ten. Germline loops: CDR1 SGHTA, CDR2 FQGNSA. The CDR3 has 15 amino acids. V dropped 0 bases and J dropped 9; count of bases not matched to a gene: 6. The sequence derives from a woman aged 40 to 50 in good health. Some clones in this sample may be carry-over from other donors' samples. Sequenced input: PBMCs. This chain links TRBV7-2 with TRBJ1-5, with TRBD1 identical over 9 bases. CDR3 bases: TGTGCCAGCAGCTTAGCACAGGGGGCGGGTGGGCCCCAGCATTTT. This sequence encodes CASSLAQGAGGPQHF.